The 21 T cell receptor beta chains reported below all come from one sample, sequenced in a study of T cell responses to AZD1222 COVID-19 vaccine. The data were produced by immunoSEQ multiplex PCR, yet TCRdb's version contains in-frame clones alone and is incomplete. The data show over 70,000 clones, 60% to 85% seen once. The material sequenced was peripheral blood, taken 28 days after the second dose of the MenACWY control vaccine. Receptors originate from an adult who received the MenACWY meningococcal vaccine as a control.

The sample holds one count of this clone. CDR3 protein: CAWSGTGSGQPQHF. The CDR3 DNA sequence: TGTGCCTGGAGTGGGACAGGGTCAGGTCAGCCCCAGCATTTT. This chain uses TRBV30 with TRBJ1-5; 8 bases line up with TRBD1. Germline CDR1 reads GTSNPN; CDR2 reads SVGIG (reference sequence). With V trimmed by 1 base and J by 6 bases, 5 bases remained unmatched. CDR3 length equals 14 residues.

The chain couples TRBV6-1 to TRBJ1-2; D gene ambiguous. This CDR3 is built from 13 residues. The V end lost 3 bases, the J end lost 1 base, and 6 bases lay between the germline ends. Germline CDR1 is MNHNS and CDR2 is SASEGT. CDR3 sequence: CASSDEVNYGYTF. As DNA, the CDR3 is TGTGCCAGCAGTGACGAGGTTAACTATGGCTACACCTTC.

CDR3 amino acids: CASSEPQGTGEKLFF. The CDR3 coding sequence is TGTGCCAGCAGTGAACCTCAGGGGACGGGGGAAAAACTGTTTTTT. This sequence joins TRBV6-1 and TRBJ1-4, with D perhaps TRBD1 (6 bases). Germline V gives CDR1 MNHNS, CDR2 SASEGT. There are 15 residues in the CDR3. Trimming left V 2 bases short and J 8 bases short, with 15 bases between.

The chain joins TRBV7-3 to TRBJ2-2, with no clear D. The ends were cut back, 3 bases at V and 0 bases at J, with 5 bases in the middle. Germline-derived CDR1 and CDR2 are SGHTA and FQGTGA. The length of the CDR3 is 14 residues. CDR3 in DNA: TGTGCCAGCAGCTTGGGGACGAACACCGGGGAGCTGTTTTTT. Protein sequence: CASSLGTNTGELFF.

The rearrangement links TRBV7-2 to TRBJ2-1; perhaps TRBD2 as D (6 bases). This CDR3 spans 15 amino acids. The V gene lost 4 bases and the J gene lost 7 bases, with 17 bases spanning the gap. Germline V gives CDR1 SGHTA, CDR2 FQGNSA. The CDR3 sequence: CASSSPGGVWNEQFF. CDR3 bases: TGTGCCAGCAGCTCCCCCGGCGGGGTCTGGAATGAGCAGTTCTTC.

CDR3 sequence: CASSTGVHYGYTF. DNA of the CDR3: TGCGCCAGCAGCACAGGGGTGCACTATGGCTACACCTTC. The V and J genes are TRBV10-2 and TRBJ1-2, with 7 bases that match TRBD1. CDR1 WSHSY and CDR2 SAAADI come from the germline V gene. J gave up 3 bases and V 6 bases, and 4 bases lay outside the gene matches. The CDR3 covers 13 residues.

This chain links TRBV3-1 (or the pseudogene TRBV3-2) with TRBJ2-2; D is tentatively TRBD1 or TRBD2 (5 bases each). The CDR3 covers 17 residues. The ends were cut back, 0 bases at V and 6 bases at J, with 17 bases in the middle. The germline gives CDR1 LGHDT, CDR2 YNNKEL (reference sequence). CDR3 amino acids: CASSQDWGRDLAGELFF. CDR3 in DNA: TGTGCCAGCAGCCAAGATTGGGGCAGGGACCTCGCCGGGGAGCTGTTTTTT.

The V call is TRBV5-1, the J call TRBJ2-5, with 9 bases aligning to TRBD1. The V gene end was trimmed by 0 bases and the J gene end by 1 base; junction bases not matched to a gene: 1. The CDR3 runs 15 residues. The V gene's germline CDR1 is SGHRS and CDR2 YFSETQ. CDR3 in amino acids: CASSLGQGVQETQYF. Here the CDR3 DNA reads TGCGCCAGCAGCTTGGGACAGGGGGTCCAAGAGACCCAGTACTTC.

This chain links TRBV21-1 with TRBJ2-3; the tabulated D call, TRBD1, remains unverified against the DNA. TRBV21-1 is a recognized pseudogene. The CDR3 has 18 residues. This CDR3 reads CASSTRNRQGAVADTQYF. The CDR3 DNA sequence: TGTGCCAGCAGCACCAGAAATAGACAGGGGGCGGTCGCAGATACGCAGTATTTT.

The chain combines TRBV7-9 with TRBJ1-2; the D is unclear. Trimming left V 1 base short and J 4 bases short, with 7 bases between. The germline gives CDR1 SEHNR, CDR2 FQNEAQ (reference sequence). The CDR3 spans 13 residues. The CDR3 coding sequence is TGTGCCAGCAGCTTAGAGGGAGGCTATGGCTACACCTTC. As protein: CASSLEGGYGYTF. The whole variable domain, remainder taken from reference TRBV7-9 and TRBJ1-2, is DTGVSQNPRHKITKRGQNVTFRCDPISEHNRLYWYRQTLGQGPEFLTYFQNEAQLEKSRLLSDRFSAERPKGSFSTLEIQRTEQGDSAMYLCASSLEGGYGYTFGSGTRLTVV.

The chain recombines TRBV5-1 with TRBJ2-5, with a tentative D call TRBD1 (6 bases). V was clipped by 0 bases and J by 4 bases, with 13 bases between them. Germline V gives CDR1 SGHRS, CDR2 YFSETQ. This CDR3 contains 15 residues. CDR3 nucleotide sequence: TGCGCCAGCAGCTTGGAGGCAGGGGCCCCAGAGACCCAGTACTTC. Its translation is CASSLEAGAPETQYF.

The V and J genes are TRBV28 and TRBJ1-5; a weak D match, TRBD1 (5 bases). The germline V and J ends were trimmed by 8 bases and 2 bases, with 16 bases remaining between them. This CDR3 contains 15 residues. CDR1 MDHEN and CDR2 SYDVKM come from the germline V gene. The CDR3 region is CASGPEGKGNQPQHF. The CDR3 coding sequence is TGTGCCAGCGGACCGGAGGGGAAGGGCAATCAGCCCCAGCATTTT.

The chain couples TRBV10-2 to TRBJ1-1, with no clear D. Germline values: CDR1 WSHSY, CDR2 SAAADI. Deletions cut 4 bases from V and 1 base from J, with 13 bases between. The CDR3 consists of 15 residues. CDR3 residues: CASSGEMVRNTEAFF. Here the CDR3 DNA reads TGCGCCAGCAGTGGAGAAATGGTGAGGAACACTGAAGCTTTCTTT.

For this clone: At one boundary the junction diverges from the germline segment, which might be a read error. The V call is TRBV7-2, the J call TRBJ2-1, with TRBD2 matching over 7 bases. CDR1 SGHTA and CDR2 FQGNSA come from the germline V gene. The CDR3 runs to 13 residues. In DNA form, the CDR3 reads TGTGCCAGCAGCCTAGCGGTTTACAATGAGCAGTTCTTC. It encodes CASSLAVYNEQFF. The full variable domain, completed using reference TRBV7-2 and TRBJ2-1, is GAGVSQSPSNKVTEKGKDVELRCDPISGHTALYWYRQSLGQGLEFLIYFQGNSAPDKSGLPSDRFSAERTGGSVSTLTIQRTQQEDSAVYLCASSLAVYNEQFFGPGTRLTVL.

The chain employs TRBV11-2 and TRBJ1-5; D is ambiguous. V lost 3 bases and J lost 9, with 12 bases in between. The germline V gene has CDR1 SGHAT and CDR2 FQNNGV. This CDR3 contains 13 residues. The CDR3 reads CASSLGPGGPQHF. CDR3 in DNA: TGTGCCAGCAGCTTGGGCCCCGGCGGGCCCCAGCATTTT.

Only a few counts were recorded for this clone. This rearrangement joins TRBV19 to TRBJ2-3, with 7 nucleotides matching TRBD1. This CDR3 spans 15 amino acids. The germline CDR1 and CDR2 sequences are LNHDA and SQIVND (reference sequence). V was pared by 6 bases and J by 1 base, with 7 bases of the junction left unmatched. The CDR3 coding sequence is TGTGCCAGTAGAAGAGGGACAGCAGGCACAGATACGCAGTATTTT. Residues: CASRRGTAGTDTQYF.

This chain joins TRBV13 and TRBJ1-3, with a weak D call TRBD1 (5 bases). With 5 bases removed from V and 0 bases from J, the gap between germline ends came to 14 bases. This CDR3 has 16 residues. Germline V gene sequence: CDR1 PRHDT, CDR2 FYEKMQ (reference sequence). CDR3 in amino acids: CASSQTEQGSGNTIYF. For the CDR3, the DNA is TGTGCCAGCAGCCAGACGGAGCAGGGCTCTGGAAACACCATATATTTT.

The genes are TRBV6-4 and TRBJ2-3; D not certain. V gave up 2 bases and J gave up 7 bases, with 10 bases separating them. CDR3 length: 13 residues. Germline V gene lookup returns CDR1 MRHNA and CDR2 SNTAGT. CDR3 bases: TGTGCCAGCAGTGACGAGTTCGGAAATACGCAGTATTTT. Translating it yields CASSDEFGNTQYF.

This chain joins TRBV3-1 (or the pseudogene TRBV3-2) and TRBJ1-6; D unresolved. The V gene lost 0 bases and the J gene lost 10 bases, with 7 bases spanning the gap. Germline V lookup: CDR1 LGHDT, CDR2 YNNKEL (reference sequence). The length of the CDR3 is 13 residues. DNA for the CDR3: TGTGCCAGCAGCCAAGATAACCGCTCACCCCTCCACTTT. This gives the protein CASSQDNRSPLHF.

This chain uses TRBV7-2 with TRBJ2-1, with TRBD2 matching 9 bases. The V segment lost 1 base and the J segment 4 bases; nucleotides outside the gene matches: 2. The CDR3 contains 15 residues. CDR1 is SGHTA and CDR2 is FQGNSA in the germline V gene. CDR3 DNA: TGTGCCAGCAGCTTAGAGGGACTAGCTTACAATGAGCAGTTCTTC. Residues: CASSLEGLAYNEQFF.

V usage is TRBV28 and J usage is TRBJ2-2; D remains unclear. Germline loops: CDR1 MDHEN, CDR2 SYDVKM. The CDR3 covers 14 residues. With 5 bases removed from V and 1 base from J, the gap between germline ends came to 8 bases. The CDR3 spells CASSTHGNTGELFF. The CDR3 DNA reads TGTGCCAGCAGTACCCACGGGAACACCGGGGAGCTGTTTTTT. The full variable domain, rest sourced from reference TRBV28 and TRBJ2-2, is DVKVTQSSRYLVKRTGEKVFLECVQDMDHENMFWYRQDPGLGLRLIYFSYDVKMKEKGDIPEGYSVSREKKERFSLILESASTNQTSMYLCASSTHGNTGELFFGEGSRLTVL.